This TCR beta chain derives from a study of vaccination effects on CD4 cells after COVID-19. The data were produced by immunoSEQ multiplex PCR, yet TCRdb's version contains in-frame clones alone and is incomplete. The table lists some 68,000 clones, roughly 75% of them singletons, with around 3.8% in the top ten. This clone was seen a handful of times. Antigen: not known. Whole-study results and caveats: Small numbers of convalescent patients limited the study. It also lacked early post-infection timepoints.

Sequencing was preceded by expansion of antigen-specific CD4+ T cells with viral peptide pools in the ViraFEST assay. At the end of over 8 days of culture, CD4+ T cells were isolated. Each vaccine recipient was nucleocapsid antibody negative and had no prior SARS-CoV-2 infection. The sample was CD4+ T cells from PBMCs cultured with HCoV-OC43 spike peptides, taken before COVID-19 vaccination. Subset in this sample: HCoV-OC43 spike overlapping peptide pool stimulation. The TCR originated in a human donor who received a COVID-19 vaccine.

CDR3: CASFRISGDTQYF. As DNA, the CDR3 is TGCGCCAGCTTCAGGATTAGTGGAGATACGCAGTATTTT. The gene calls are TRBV5-1 and TRBJ2-3; D gene unclear. Germline CDR1 SGHRS, CDR2 YFSETQ. The CDR3 totals 13 residues. V was cut by 7 bases and J by 5 bases, with 14 bases left in between.